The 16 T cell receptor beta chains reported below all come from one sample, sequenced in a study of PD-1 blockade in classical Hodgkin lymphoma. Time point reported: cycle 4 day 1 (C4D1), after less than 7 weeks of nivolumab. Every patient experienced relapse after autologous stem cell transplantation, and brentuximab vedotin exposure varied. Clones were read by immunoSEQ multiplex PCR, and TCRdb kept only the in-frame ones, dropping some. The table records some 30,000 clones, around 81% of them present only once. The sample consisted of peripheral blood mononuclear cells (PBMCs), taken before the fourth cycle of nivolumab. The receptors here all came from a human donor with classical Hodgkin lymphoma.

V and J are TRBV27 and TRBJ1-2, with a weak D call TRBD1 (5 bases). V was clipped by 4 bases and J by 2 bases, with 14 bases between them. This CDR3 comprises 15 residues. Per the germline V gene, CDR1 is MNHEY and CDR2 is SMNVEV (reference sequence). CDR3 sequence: CASSSMTGTNYGYTF. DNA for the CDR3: TGTGCCAGCAGTTCCATGACCGGGACGAACTATGGCTACACCTTC.

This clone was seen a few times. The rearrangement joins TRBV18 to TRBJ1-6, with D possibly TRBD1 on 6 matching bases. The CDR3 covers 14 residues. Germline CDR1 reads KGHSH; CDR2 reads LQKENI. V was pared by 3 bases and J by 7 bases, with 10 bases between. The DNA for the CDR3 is TGTGCCAGCTCACCCCGGACAGCGAATTCACCCCTCCACTTT. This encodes CASSPRTANSPLHF.

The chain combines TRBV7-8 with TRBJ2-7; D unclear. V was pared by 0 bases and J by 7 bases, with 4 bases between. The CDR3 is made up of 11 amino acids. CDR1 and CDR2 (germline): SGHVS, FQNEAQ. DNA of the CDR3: TGTGCCAGCAGCTTAGCCCGGGAGCAGTACGTC. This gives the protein CASSLAREQYV.

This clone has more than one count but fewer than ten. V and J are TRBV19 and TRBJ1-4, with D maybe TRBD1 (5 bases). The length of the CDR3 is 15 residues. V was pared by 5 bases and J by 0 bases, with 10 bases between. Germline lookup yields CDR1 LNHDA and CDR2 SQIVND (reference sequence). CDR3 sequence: CASSGTGPTNEKLFF. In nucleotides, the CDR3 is TGTGCCAGTAGTGGGACTGGACCAACTAATGAAAAACTGTTTTTT.

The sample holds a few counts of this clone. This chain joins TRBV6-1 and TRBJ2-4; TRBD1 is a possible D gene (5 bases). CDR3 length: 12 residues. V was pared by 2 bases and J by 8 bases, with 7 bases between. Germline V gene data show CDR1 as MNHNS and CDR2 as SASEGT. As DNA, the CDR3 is TGTGCCAGCAGTGAAAAGGGGCACATTCAGTACTTC. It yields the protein CASSEKGHIQYF.

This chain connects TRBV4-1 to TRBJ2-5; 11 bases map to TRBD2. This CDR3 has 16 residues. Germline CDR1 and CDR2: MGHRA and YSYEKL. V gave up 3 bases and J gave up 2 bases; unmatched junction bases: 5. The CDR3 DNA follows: TGCGCCAGCAGCCATCGACTAGCGGGGTCACAAGAGACCCAGTACTTC. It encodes CASSHRLAGSQETQYF.

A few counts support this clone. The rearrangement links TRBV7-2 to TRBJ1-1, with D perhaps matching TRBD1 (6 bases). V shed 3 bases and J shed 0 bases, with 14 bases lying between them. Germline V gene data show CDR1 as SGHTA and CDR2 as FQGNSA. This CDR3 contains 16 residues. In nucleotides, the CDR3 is TGTGCCAGCAGCTTGATGACCGGGACAATGAACACTGAAGCTTTCTTT. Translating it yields CASSLMTGTMNTEAFF.

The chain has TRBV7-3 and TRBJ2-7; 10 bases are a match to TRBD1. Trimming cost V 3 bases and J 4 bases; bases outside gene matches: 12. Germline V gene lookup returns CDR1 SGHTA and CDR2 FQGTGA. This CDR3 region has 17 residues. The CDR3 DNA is TGTGCCAGCAGCTTCACTAACCGGGACAGGGGTGTTTACGAGCAGTACTTC. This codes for CASSFTNRDRGVYEQYF.

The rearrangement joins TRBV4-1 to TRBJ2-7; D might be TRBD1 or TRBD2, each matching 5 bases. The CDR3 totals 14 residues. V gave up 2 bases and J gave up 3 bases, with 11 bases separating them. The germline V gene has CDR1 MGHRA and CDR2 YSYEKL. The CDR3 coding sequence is TGCGCCAGCAGCCAATGGGTTGGGGGCTACGAGCAGTACGTC. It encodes CASSQWVGGYEQYV.

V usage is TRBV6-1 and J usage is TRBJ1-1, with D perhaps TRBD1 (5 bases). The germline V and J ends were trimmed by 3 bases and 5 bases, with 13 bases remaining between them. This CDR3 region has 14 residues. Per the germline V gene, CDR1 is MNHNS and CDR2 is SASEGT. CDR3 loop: CASSEDTGRTEAFF. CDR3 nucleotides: TGTGCCAGCAGTGAGGACACGGGTCGGACTGAAGCTTTCTTT.

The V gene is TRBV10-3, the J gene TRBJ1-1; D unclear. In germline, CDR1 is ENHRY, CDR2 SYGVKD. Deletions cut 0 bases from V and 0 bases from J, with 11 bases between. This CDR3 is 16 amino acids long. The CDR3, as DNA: TGTGCCATCAGTGAGTCGATAGGACGGATGAACACTGAAGCTTTCTTT. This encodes CAISESIGRMNTEAFF.

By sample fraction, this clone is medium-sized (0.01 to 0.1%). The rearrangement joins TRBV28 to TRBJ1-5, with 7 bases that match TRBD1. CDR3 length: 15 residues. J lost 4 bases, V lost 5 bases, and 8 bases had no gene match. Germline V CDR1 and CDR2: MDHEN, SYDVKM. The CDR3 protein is CASSRQGGWNQPQHF. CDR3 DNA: TGTGCCAGCAGTAGACAAGGGGGCTGGAATCAGCCCCAGCATTTT.

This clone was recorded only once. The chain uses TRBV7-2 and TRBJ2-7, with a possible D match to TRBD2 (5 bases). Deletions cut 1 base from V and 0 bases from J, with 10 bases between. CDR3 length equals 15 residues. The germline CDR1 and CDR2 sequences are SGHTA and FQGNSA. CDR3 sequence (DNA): TGTGCCAGCAGCTTAGTCCGGCTAGCCTCCTACGAGCAGTACTTC. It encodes CASSLVRLASYEQYF.

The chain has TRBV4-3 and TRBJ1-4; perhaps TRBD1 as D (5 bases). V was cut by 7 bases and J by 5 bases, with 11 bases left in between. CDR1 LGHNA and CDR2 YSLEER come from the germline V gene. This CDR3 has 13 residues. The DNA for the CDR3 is TGCGCCAGCAATGGGGGAAGGAATGAAAAACTGTTTTTT. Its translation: CASNGGRNEKLFF.

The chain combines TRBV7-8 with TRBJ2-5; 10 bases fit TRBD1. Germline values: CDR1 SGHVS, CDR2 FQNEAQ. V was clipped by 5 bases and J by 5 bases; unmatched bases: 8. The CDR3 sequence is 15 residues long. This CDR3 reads CASSIRTGGGETQYF. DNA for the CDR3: TGTGCCAGCAGCATCCGGACAGGGGGTGGGGAGACCCAGTACTTC.

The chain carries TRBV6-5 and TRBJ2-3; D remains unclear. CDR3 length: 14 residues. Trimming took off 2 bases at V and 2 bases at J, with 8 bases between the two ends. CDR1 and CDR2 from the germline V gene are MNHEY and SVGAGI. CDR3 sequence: CASSYKRSTDTQYF. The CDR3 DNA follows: TGTGCCAGCAGTTACAAGCGCTCCACAGATACGCAGTATTTT.